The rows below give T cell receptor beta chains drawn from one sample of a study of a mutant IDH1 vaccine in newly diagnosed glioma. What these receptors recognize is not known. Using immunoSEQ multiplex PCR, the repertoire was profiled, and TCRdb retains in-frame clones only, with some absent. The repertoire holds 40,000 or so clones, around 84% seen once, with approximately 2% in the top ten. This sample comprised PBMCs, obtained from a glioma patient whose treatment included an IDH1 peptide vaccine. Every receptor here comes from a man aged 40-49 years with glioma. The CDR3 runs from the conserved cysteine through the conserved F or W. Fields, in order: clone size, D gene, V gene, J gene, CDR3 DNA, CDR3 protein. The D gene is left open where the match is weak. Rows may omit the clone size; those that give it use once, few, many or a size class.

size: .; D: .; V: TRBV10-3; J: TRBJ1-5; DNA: TGTGCCATCAGCCCCACGGGTGGGCCGGCATATCAGCCCCAGCATTTT; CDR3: CAISPTGGPAYQPQHF
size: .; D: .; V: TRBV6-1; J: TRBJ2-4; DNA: TGTGCCAGCAGTGAAGTGTTCGGAGGTGGCATTCAGTACTTC; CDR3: CASSEVFGGGIQYF
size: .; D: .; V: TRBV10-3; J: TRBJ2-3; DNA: TGTGCCATCAGATCCCAAGGTAGCAACACAGATACGCAGTATTTT; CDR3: CAIRSQGSNTDTQYF
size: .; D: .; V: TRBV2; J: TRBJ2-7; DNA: TGTGCCAGCAGTTTGAATTCCTACGAGCAGTACTTC; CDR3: CASSLNSYEQYF
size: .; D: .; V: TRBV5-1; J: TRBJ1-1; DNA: TGCGCCAGCAGCTTGGCCAGGGGCCCTATGAACACTGAAGCTTTCTTT; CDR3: CASSLARGPMNTEAFF
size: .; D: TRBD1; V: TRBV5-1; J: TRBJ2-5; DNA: TGCGCCAGCAGGCCGGGACAGGAAGAGACCCAGTACTTC; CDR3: CASRPGQEETQYF
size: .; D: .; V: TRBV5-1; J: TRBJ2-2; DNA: TGCGCCAGCAGGGGGACACCGAACACCGGGGAGCTGTTTTTT; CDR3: CASRGTPNTGELFF
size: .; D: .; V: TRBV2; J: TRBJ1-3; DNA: TGTGCCAGGCGACAGTCCTCTGGAAACACCATATATTTT; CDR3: CARRQSSGNTIYF
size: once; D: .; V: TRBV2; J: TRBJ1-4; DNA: TGTGCCAGCAGTTCCCAAGGAACTAATGAAAAACTGTTTTTT; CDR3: CASSSQGTNEKLFF
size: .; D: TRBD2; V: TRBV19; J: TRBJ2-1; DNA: TGTGCCAGTAGTCTACTAGCGGGTCTCCCCAATGAGCAGTTCTTC; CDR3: CASSLLAGLPNEQFF
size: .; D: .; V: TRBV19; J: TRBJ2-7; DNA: TGTGCCAGTCCGTGGATACCCTCCTACGAGCAGTACTTC; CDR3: CASPWIPSYEQYF
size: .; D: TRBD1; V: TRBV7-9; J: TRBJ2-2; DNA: TGTGCCAGCAGCTTAGCGACAGGGTACACCGGGGAGCTGTTTTTT; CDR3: CASSLATGYTGELFF
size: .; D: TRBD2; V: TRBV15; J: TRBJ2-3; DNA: TGTGCCACCAGCAGGCGGAGCGGGAGAACAGATACGCAGTATTTT; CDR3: CATSRRSGRTDTQYF
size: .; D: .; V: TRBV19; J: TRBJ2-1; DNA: TGTGCCAGTAGTATAAACCAGGGCCCCTACAATGAGCAGTTCTTC; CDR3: CASSINQGPYNEQFF
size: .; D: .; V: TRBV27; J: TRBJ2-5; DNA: TGTGCCAGCAGTTTGGCTAACTCAGAGGAGACCCAGTACTTC; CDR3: CASSLANSEETQYF
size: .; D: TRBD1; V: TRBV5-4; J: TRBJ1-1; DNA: TGTGCCAGCAGCTTGGGGGGACAGGGTGGCACTGAAGCTTTCTTT; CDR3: CASSLGGQGGTEAFF
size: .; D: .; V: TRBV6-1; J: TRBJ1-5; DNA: TGTGCCAGCAGTGAGGGACAACGAAAATATAGCAATCAGCCCCAGCATTTT; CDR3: CASSEGQRKYSNQPQHF
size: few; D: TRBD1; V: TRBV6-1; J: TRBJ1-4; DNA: TGTGCCAGCAGTGAAGTTACAGGGGCAGGGTCTAATGAAAAACTGTTTTTT; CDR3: CASSEVTGAGSNEKLFF
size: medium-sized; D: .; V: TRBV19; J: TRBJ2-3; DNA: TGTGCCAGTACGTCCCTTAGAGGATACACAGATACGCAGTATTTT; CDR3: CASTSLRGYTDTQYF
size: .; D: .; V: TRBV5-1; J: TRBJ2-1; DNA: TGCGCCAGCAGCTTGGTCGCGGGTAGCAATGAGCAGTTCTTC; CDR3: CASSLVAGSNEQFF
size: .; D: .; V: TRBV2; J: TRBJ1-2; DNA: TGTGCCAGCAGAAACAGGGAATGGTATGGCTACACCTTC; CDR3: CASRNREWYGYTF
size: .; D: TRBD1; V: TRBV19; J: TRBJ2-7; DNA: TGTGCCAGTAGTCTCGGACAGGAGAGCCACGAGCAGTACTTC; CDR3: CASSLGQESHEQYF
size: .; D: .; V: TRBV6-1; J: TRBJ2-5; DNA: TGTGCCAGCACTATGAGGGTTGAGACCCAGTACTTC; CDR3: CASTMRVETQYF
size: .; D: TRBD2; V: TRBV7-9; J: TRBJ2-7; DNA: TGTGCCAGCAGCTTAGCCGGGACTACAACCTACGAGCAGTACTTC; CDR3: CASSLAGTTTYEQYF
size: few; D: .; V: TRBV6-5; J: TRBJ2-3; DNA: TGTGCCAGCAGTTCCCAGGGTGATACGCAGTATTTT; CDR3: CASSSQGDTQYF
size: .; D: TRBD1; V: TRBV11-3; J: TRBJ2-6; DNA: TGTGCCAGCAGTTTGACAGGGGGAGCCTCTGGGGCCAACGTCCTGACTTTC; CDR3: CASSLTGGASGANVLTF
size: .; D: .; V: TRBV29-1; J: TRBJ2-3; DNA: TGCAGCGTTGAAGAGGCTGGGGATACGCAGTATTTT; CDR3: CSVEEAGDTQYF
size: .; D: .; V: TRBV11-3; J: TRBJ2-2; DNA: TGTGCCAGCAGCTTGGACAGTTTGACCGGGGAGCTGTTTTTT; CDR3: CASSLDSLTGELFF
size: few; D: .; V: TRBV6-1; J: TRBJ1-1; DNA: TGTGCCAGCAGTGAATGGGGTGGCACTGAAGCTTTCTTT; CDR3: CASSEWGGTEAFF
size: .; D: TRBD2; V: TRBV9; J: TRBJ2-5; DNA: TGTGCCAGCAGCGTAGGGACTAGCGGAGGTCAAGAGACCCAGTACTTC; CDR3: CASSVGTSGGQETQYF
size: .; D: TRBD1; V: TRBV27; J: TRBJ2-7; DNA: TGTGCCAGCAGTTTAGACAGGGGCGCCTACGAGCAGTACTTC; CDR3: CASSLDRGAYEQYF
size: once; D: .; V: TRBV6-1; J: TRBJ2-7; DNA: TGTGCCAGCAGGACAGCCGTGGTGGACGAGCAGTACTTC; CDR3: CASRTAVVDEQYF